These 21 T cell receptor beta chains share one sample of origin, sequenced in a study of HIV-infected children after antiretroviral therapy interruption. The TCR library was built from RNA with a 3' RACE protocol and unique molecular identifiers. From the 3' RACE reads, TCRdb called clonotypes with MiXCR, one entry per CDR3 protein. This sample has about 7,000 distinct CDR3 sequences, with 16% found just once. Treatment indicated: PENTA 11 planned treatment interruption arm or continuous ART arm. The sample in question was CD45RO+ CD8+ T cells from PBMCs, pooled from several time points, obtained from a donor given antiretroviral therapy, either interrupted or continuous. The subset: memory CD8+ CD45RO+ CD45RA- T cells. The receptor source for this set is a pool of human donors with HIV.

By frequency in the sample, this clonotype is medium-sized. The chain has TRBV7-6 and TRBJ1-1, with D unresolved. The CDR3 is 16 amino acids. The V gene lost 5 bases and the J gene lost 7 bases, with 23 bases spanning the gap. Germline V gene data show CDR1 as SGHVS and CDR2 as FNYEAQ. The CDR3 protein is CASSPKPVFSGNEAFF. DNA of the CDR3: TGTGCCAGCAGCCCCAAGCCAGTGTTTAGTGGAAATGAAGCTTTCTTT.

By frequency in the sample, this clonotype is medium-sized (0.01 to 0.1%). The V call is TRBV20-1, the J call TRBJ2-5; D unclear. The CDR3 contains 10 residues. Per germline, CDR1 DFQATT and CDR2 SNEGSKA (reference sequence). V gave up 3 bases and J gave up 5 bases, with 4 bases separating them. Here the CDR3 DNA reads TGCAGTGCTAGGGGGGAGACCCAGTACTTC. Translated: CSARGETQYF.

By proportion, this clonotype is medium-sized. One junction end disagrees with the germline gene, perhaps due to a read error. This chain connects TRBV7-2 to TRBJ1-2; no clear D gene. The germline V gene has CDR1 SGHTA and CDR2 FQGNSA. The CDR3 is 11 residues long. CDR3 residues: CARSSYPGYTF. Here the CDR3 DNA reads TGTGCCAGGAGCTCCTATCCCGGCTACACCTTC. Filled out from reference TRBV7-2 and TRBJ1-2, the complete variable domain reads GAGVSQSPSNKVTEKGKDVELRCDPISGHTALYWYRQSLGQGLEFLIYFQGNSAPDKSGLPSDRFSAERTGGSVSTLTIQRTQQEDSAVYLCARSSYPGYTFGSGTRLTVV.

This clonotype occurred a few times. J is TRBJ1-1 and V is TRBV7-9; D gene uncertain. Germline assignment: CDR1 SEHNR and CDR2 FQNEAQ (reference sequence). The CDR3 sequence is 11 residues long. The V end was cut by 5 bases, the J end by 8 bases, with 9 bases between. The CDR3 sequence is CASSPAVEAFF. CDR3 DNA sequence: TGTGCCAGCAGCCCGGCGGTCGAAGCTTTCTTT.

This clonotype was recorded a few times. The rearrangement links TRBV27 to TRBJ2-7, with D perhaps TRBD2 (5 bases). Trimming took off 2 bases at V and 4 bases at J, with 21 bases between the two ends. Germline V lookup: CDR1 MNHEY, CDR2 SMNVEV (reference sequence). This CDR3 spans 17 amino acids. The CDR3 spells CASSLSLRGSRAYEQYF. The CDR3, as DNA: TGTGCCAGCAGTTTAAGTCTCCGGGGTTCAAGGGCTTACGAGCAGTACTTC.

The sample holds many counts of this clonotype. In nucleotides, the CDR3 is TGTGCCAGCAGCCACACGGGGGATGAGCAGTTCTTC. It translates to CASSHTGDEQFF. This sequence joins TRBV7-9 and TRBJ2-1; possibly TRBD2 for D (6 bases). The CDR3 loop spans 12 amino acids. Germline V gene lookup returns CDR1 SEHNR and CDR2 FQNEAQ (reference sequence). The V end lost 5 bases, the J end lost 8 bases, and 10 bases lay between the germline ends.

This clonotype appeared many times. The chain recombines TRBV19 with TRBJ1-6; 7 nucleotides match TRBD1. The V gene end was trimmed by 1 base and the J gene end by 4 bases; junction bases not matched to a gene: 4. The CDR3 covers 16 residues. The germline V gene encodes CDR1 LNHDA and CDR2 SQIVND (reference sequence). CDR3 region: CASSIGTGDYNSPLHF. The CDR3, as DNA: TGTGCCAGTAGTATAGGTACAGGGGATTATAATTCACCCCTCCACTTT.

The gene calls are TRBV27 and TRBJ2-5; TRBD1 matches 8 bases. J was trimmed by 9 bases and V by 3 bases; bases with no gene match: 12. CDR1 MNHEY and CDR2 SMNVEV come from the germline V gene (reference sequence). CDR3 length: 15 amino acids. CDR3 sequence: CASSFVDRGAAAQYF. CDR3 bases: TGTGCCAGCAGTTTCGTCGACAGGGGCGCCGCAGCCCAGTACTTC.

J is TRBJ2-7 and V is TRBV12-3 or TRBV12-4, with D unresolved. Trimming removed 3 bases from V and 3 bases from J, with 12 bases in between. The CDR3 extends over 14 amino acids. This chain's CDR3 is CASSFRDTVYEQYF. The CDR3 bases are TGTGCCAGCAGTTTTAGAGACACGGTCTACGAGCAGTACTTC.

The sample holds many counts of this clonotype. The chain joins TRBV7-2 to TRBJ2-2, with D maybe TRBD2 (6 bases). Germline V lookup: CDR1 SGHTA, CDR2 FQGNSA. Trimming cost V 3 bases and J 2 bases, with 13 bases left between them. The CDR3 has 16 amino acids. This chain's CDR3 is CASSFNVRGNTGELFF. The CDR3 nucleotides are TGTGCCAGCAGCTTTAACGTGCGGGGCAACACCGGGGAGCTGTTTTTT. Complete variable domain (other parts from reference TRBV7-2 and TRBJ2-2): GAGVSQSPSNKVTEKGKDVELRCDPISGHTALYWYRQSLGQGLEFLIYFQGNSAPDKSGLPSDRFSAERTGGSVSTLTIQRTQQEDSAVYLCASSFNVRGNTGELFFGEGSRLTVL.

By share, this clonotype ranks as medium-sized. The rearrangement links TRBV28 to TRBJ1-5; 10 positions match TRBD1. Looked up from germline, CDR1 is MDHEN and CDR2 is SYDVKM. Losses at the gene ends were 4 bases for V and 3 bases for J; bases not matched to a gene: 9. The CDR3 length is 17 residues. CDR3 region: CASSSNRGQGDNQPQHF. The CDR3 DNA reads as TGTGCCAGCAGTTCAAACCGCGGACAGGGGGACAATCAGCCCCAGCATTTT.

This clonotype was seen a few times. The CDR3 nucleotides read TGTGCCAGCAGCGCCGACAGGGGCACAGATACGCAGTATTTT. This translates into CASSADRGTDTQYF. The chain links TRBV7-9 to TRBJ2-3, with 7 bases matching TRBD1. Per the germline V gene, CDR1 is SEHNR and CDR2 is FQNEAQ (reference sequence). The J segment lost 1 base and the V segment lost 5 bases, leaving 3 bases of the junction unmatched. This CDR3 is built from 14 residues.

Many counts were recorded for this clonotype. The J gene is TRBJ1-1, the V gene TRBV12-3 or TRBV12-4; TRBD1 matches 7 bases. J gave up 1 base and V 6 bases, and 5 bases lay outside the gene matches. This CDR3 has 14 residues. The CDR3 loop is CASRSGTENTEAFF. The CDR3 DNA reads as TGTGCCAGCAGATCCGGGACAGAGAACACTGAAGCTTTCTTT.

This clonotype was seen at least ten times. The gene calls are TRBV7-6 and TRBJ1-3; D unresolved. Between the trimmed V and J ends, which lost 6 bases and 0 bases, there was a span of 9 bases. This CDR3 is built from 14 residues. Germline loops: CDR1 SGHVS, CDR2 FNYEAQ. The CDR3 coding sequence is TGTGCCAGCAGTAATCTAGCCTCTGGAAACACCATATATTTT. This translates into CASSNLASGNTIYF.

This clonotype is classed as medium-sized (0.01 to 0.1%). The genes are TRBV7-9 and TRBJ1-5; 10 bases map to TRBD1. Trimming cost V 5 bases and J 2 bases; bases outside gene matches: 3. The CDR3 extends over 15 amino acids. The germline CDR1 and CDR2 sequences are SEHNR and FQNEAQ (reference sequence). The chain's CDR3 is CASSSGTGGNQPQHF. The DNA for the CDR3 is TGTGCCAGCAGCAGCGGGACAGGGGGCAATCAGCCCCAGCATTTT.

V usage is TRBV24-1 and J usage is TRBJ2-1; 9 nucleotides align to TRBD2. Germline V gene lookup returns CDR1 KGHDR and CDR2 SFDVKD. V gave up 3 bases and J gave up 9 bases; unmatched junction bases: 11. CDR3 length: 16 amino acids. The CDR3, as DNA: TGTGCCACCAGTGATAGGGGTCTAGCGGGACTGGGTGAGCAGTTCTTC. It is translated as CATSDRGLAGLGEQFF.

This clonotype is classed as medium-sized. The chain joins TRBV5-1 to TRBJ2-7; D gene unclear. The V gene lost 4 bases and the J gene lost 7 bases, with 15 bases spanning the gap. This CDR3 is built from 13 residues. CDR1 and CDR2 (germline): SGHRS, YFSETQ. CDR3 region: CASSLDLFGEQYF. CDR3 coding DNA: TGCGCCAGCAGCCTGGACCTCTTCGGGGAGCAGTACTTC.

V gene TRBV12-3 or TRBV12-4 combines with J gene TRBJ1-1; D gene unclear. This CDR3 is 11 amino acids long. The germline V and J ends were trimmed by 2 bases and 6 bases, with 4 bases remaining between them. The CDR3 sequence is CASSLNAEAFF. CDR3 nucleotide sequence: TGTGCCAGCAGTTTAAACGCTGAAGCTTTCTTT.

This clonotype was picked up many times. V usage is TRBV6-6 and J usage is TRBJ2-3; D gene ambiguous. The V gene lost 6 bases and the J gene lost 2 bases, with 6 bases spanning the gap. The V gene's germline CDR1 is MNHNY and CDR2 SVGAGI (reference sequence). The CDR3 has 12 amino acids. In nucleotides, the CDR3 is TGTGCCAGCAGCCTGACCACAGATACGCAGTATTTT. Its protein product is CASSLTTDTQYF.

This clonotype was observed many times. This chain uses TRBV25-1 with TRBJ2-3; no reliable D call. This CDR3 spans 12 amino acids. Germline-derived CDR1 and CDR2 are MGHDK and SYGVNS. Trimming left V 3 bases short and J 5 bases short, with 6 bases between. CDR3 sequence (DNA): TGTGCCAGCAGTGACTTCCGAGATACGCAGTATTTT. Its translation: CASSDFRDTQYF.

This clonotype was recorded at least ten times. This chain links TRBV5-4 with TRBJ1-1; D not certain. V lost 3 bases, J lost 3 bases, and 12 bases lay in between. The length of the CDR3 is 14 residues. In germline, CDR1 is SGHNT, CDR2 YYREEE (reference sequence). This CDR3 is CASSSTDTYTEAFF. The CDR3, as DNA: TGTGCCAGCAGCTCAACAGACACCTACACTGAAGCTTTCTTT.